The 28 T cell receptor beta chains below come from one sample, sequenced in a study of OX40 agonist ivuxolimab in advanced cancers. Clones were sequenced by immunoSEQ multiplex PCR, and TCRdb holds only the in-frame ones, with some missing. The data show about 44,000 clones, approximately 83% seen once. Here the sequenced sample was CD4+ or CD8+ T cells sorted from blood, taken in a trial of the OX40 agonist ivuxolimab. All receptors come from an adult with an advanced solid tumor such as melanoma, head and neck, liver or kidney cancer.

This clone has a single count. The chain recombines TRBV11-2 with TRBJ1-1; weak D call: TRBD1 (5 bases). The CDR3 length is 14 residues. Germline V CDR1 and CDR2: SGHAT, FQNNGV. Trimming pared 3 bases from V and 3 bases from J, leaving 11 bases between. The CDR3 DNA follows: TGTGCCAGCAGCTTCCAGGGATCGGACACTGAAGCTTTCTTT. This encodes CASSFQGSDTEAFF.

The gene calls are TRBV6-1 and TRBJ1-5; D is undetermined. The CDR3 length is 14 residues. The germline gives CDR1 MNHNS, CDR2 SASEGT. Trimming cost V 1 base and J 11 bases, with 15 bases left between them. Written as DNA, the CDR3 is TGTGCCAGCAGTGAAGAGAGTCTCTCTCAATCCCAGCATTTT. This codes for CASSEESLSQSQHF.

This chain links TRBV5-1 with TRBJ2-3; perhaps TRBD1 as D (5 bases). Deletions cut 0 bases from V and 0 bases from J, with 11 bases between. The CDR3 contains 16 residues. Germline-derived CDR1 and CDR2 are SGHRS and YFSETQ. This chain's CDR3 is CASSLAADTSTDTQYF. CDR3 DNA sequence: TGCGCCAGCAGCTTGGCCGCGGACACTAGCACAGATACGCAGTATTTT.

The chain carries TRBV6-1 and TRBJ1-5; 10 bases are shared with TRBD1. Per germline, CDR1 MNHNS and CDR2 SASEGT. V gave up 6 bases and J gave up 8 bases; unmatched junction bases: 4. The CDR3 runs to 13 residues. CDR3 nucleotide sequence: TGTGCCAGCAGCCCGGGACAGGGGAAGCCCCAGCATTTT. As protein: CASSPGQGKPQHF.

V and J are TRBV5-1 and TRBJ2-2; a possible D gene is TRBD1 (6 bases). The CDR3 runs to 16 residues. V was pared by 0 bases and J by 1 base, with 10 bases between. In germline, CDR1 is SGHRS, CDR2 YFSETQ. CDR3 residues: CASSLEVQGNTGELFF. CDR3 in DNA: TGCGCCAGCAGCTTGGAGGTACAGGGGAACACCGGGGAGCTGTTTTTT.

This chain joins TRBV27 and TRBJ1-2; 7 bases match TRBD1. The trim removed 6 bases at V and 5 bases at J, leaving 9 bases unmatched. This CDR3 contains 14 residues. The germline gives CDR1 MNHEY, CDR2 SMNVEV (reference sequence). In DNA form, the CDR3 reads TGTGCCAGCAGACGGACAGGTGGGAGTTATGGCTACACCTTC. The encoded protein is CASRRTGGSYGYTF.

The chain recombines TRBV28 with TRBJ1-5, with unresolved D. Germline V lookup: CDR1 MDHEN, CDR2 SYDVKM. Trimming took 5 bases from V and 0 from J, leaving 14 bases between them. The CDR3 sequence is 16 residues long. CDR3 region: CASSRISDGSNQPQHF. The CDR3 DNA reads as TGTGCCAGCAGTCGAATCTCGGACGGTAGCAATCAGCCCCAGCATTTT.

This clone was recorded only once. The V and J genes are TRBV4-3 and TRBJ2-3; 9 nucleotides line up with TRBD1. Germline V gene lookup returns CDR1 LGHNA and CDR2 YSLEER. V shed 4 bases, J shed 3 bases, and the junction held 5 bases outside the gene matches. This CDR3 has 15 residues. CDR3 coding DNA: TGCGCCAGCAGCCGACAGGGGGAGAGGACAGATACGCAGTATTTT. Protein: CASSRQGERTDTQYF.

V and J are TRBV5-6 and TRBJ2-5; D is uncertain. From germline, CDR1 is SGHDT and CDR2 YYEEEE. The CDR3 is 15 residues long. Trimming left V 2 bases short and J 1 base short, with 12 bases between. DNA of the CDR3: TGTGCCAGCAGCTTATTTGCAGGCCTCCAAGAGACCCAGTACTTC. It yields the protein CASSLFAGLQETQYF.

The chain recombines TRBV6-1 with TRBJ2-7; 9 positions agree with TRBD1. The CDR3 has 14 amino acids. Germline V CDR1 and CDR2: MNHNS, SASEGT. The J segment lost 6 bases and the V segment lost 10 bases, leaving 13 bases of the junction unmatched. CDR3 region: CATFTGTGMGEQYF. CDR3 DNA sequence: TGTGCCACCTTCACCGGGACAGGGATGGGCGAGCAGTACTTC.

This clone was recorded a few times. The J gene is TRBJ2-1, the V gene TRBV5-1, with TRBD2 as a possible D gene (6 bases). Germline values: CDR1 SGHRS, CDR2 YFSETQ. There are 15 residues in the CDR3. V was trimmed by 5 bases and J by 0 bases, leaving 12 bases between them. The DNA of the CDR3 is TGCGCCAGCAGACGGGACTCGAGCTCCTACAATGAGCAGTTCTTC. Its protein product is CASRRDSSSYNEQFF.

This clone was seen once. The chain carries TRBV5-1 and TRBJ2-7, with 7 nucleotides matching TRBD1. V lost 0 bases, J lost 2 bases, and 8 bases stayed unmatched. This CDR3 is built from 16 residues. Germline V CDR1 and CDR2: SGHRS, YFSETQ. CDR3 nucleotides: TGCGCCAGCAGCTTGGTCCCAGGGACAGACGCCTACGAGCAGTACTTC. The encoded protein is CASSLVPGTDAYEQYF. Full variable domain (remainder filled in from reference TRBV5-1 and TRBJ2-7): KAGVTQTPRYLIKTRGQQVTLSCSPISGHRSVSWYQQTPGQGLQFLFEYFSETQRNKGNFPGRFSGRQFSNSRSEMNVSTLELGDSALYLCASSLVPGTDAYEQYFGPGTRLTVT.

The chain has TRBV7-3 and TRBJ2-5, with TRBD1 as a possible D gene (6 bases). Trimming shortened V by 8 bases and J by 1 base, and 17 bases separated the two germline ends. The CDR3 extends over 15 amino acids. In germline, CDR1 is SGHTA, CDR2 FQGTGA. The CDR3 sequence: CASGLLGAAQETQYF. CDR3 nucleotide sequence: TGTGCCAGCGGCCTACTGGGGGCAGCCCAAGAGACCCAGTACTTC.

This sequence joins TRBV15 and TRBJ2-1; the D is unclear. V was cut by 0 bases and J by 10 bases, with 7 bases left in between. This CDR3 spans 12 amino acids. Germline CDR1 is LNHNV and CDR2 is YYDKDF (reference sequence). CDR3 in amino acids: CATSRDSSEQFF. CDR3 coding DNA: TGTGCCACCAGCAGAGATTCCTCCGAGCAGTTCTTC. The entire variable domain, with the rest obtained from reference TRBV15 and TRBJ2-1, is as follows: DAMVIQNPRYQVTQFGKPVTLSCSQTLNHNVMYWYQQKSSQAPKLLFHYYDKDFNNEADTPDNFQSRRPNTSFCFLDIRSPGLGDTAMYLCATSRDSSEQFFGPGTRLTVL.

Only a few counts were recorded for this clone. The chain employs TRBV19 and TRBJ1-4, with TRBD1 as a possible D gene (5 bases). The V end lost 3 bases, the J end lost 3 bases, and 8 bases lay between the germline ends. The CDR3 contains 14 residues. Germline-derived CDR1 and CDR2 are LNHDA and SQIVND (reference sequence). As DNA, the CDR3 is TGTGCCAGTAGTATTCCAGGGTCTAATGAAAAACTGTTTTTT. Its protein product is CASSIPGSNEKLFF.

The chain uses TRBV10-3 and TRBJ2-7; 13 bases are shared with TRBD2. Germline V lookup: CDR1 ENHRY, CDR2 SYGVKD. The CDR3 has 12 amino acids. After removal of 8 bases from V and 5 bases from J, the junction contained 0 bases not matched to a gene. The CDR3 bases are TGTGCCATCGGGACTAGCGGGGACGAGCAGTACTTC. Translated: CAIGTSGDEQYF.

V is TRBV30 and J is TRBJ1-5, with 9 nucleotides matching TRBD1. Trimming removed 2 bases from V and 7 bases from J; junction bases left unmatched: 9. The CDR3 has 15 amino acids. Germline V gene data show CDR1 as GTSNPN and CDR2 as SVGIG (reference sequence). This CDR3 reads CAWSLQGAVGQPQHF. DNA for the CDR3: TGTGCCTGGAGTCTACAGGGGGCGGTAGGCCAGCCCCAGCATTTT. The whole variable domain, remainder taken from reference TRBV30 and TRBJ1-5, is SQTIHQWPATLVQPVGSPLSLECTVEGTSNPNLYWYRQAAGRGLQLLFYSVGIGQISSEVPQNLSASRPQDRQFILSSKKLLLSDSGFYLCAWSLQGAVGQPQHFGDGTRLSIL.

DNA of the CDR3: TGTGCCAGCAGCTTAGTGGGTATTTTAGAGACCCAGTACTTC. This codes for CASSLVGILETQYF. The chain carries TRBV7-6 and TRBJ2-5; D unclear. Germline lookup yields CDR1 SGHVS and CDR2 FNYEAQ. Trimming stripped 1 base from V and 4 bases from J, with 10 bases between. The CDR3 runs to 14 residues.

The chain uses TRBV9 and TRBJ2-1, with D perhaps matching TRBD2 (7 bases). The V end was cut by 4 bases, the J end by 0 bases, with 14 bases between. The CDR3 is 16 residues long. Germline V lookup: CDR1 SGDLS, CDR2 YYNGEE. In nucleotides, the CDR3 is TGTGCCAGCAGCCCCCGGGGGGCGAGCTCCTACAATGAGCAGTTCTTC. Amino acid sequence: CASSPRGASSYNEQFF. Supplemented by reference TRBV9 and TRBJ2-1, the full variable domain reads DSGVTQTPKHLITATGQRVTLRCSPRSGDLSVYWYQQSLDQGLQFLIQYYNGEERAKGNILERFSAQQFPDLHSELNLSSLELGDSALYFCASSPRGASSYNEQFFGPGTRLTVL.

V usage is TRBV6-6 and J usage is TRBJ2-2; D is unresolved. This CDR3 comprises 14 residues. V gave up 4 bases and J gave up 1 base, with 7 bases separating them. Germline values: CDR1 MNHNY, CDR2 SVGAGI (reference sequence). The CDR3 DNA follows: TGTGCCAGCAGTTTCCCTCGGAACACCGGGGAGCTGTTTTTT. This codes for CASSFPRNTGELFF.

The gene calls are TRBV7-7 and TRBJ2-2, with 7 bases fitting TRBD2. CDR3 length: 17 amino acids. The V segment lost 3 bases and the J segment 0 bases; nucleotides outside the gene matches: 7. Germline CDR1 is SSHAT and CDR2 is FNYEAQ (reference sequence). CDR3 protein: CASSFSSGTANTGELFF. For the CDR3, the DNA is TGTGCCAGCAGCTTCAGCAGCGGGACGGCGAACACCGGGGAGCTGTTTTTT.

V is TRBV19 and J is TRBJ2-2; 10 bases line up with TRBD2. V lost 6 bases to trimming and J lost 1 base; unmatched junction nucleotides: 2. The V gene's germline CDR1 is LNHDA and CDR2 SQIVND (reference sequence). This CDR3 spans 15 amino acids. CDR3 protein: CASSRTSGNTGELFF. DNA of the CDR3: TGTGCCAGTAGCCGGACTAGCGGGAACACCGGGGAGCTGTTTTTT.

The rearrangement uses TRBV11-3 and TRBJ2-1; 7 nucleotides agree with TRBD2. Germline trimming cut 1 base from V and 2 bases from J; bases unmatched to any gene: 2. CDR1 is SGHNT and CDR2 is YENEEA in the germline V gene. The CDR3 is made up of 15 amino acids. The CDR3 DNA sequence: TGTGCCAGCAGCTTAGGAGCGGGGACCTACAATGAGCAGTTCTTC. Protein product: CASSLGAGTYNEQFF. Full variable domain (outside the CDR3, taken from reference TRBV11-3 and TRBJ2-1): EAGVVQSPRYKIIEKKQPVAFWCNPISGHNTLYWYLQNLGQGPELLIRYENEEAVDDSQLPKDRFSAERLKGVDSTLKIQPAELGDSAVYLCASSLGAGTYNEQFFGPGTRLTVL.

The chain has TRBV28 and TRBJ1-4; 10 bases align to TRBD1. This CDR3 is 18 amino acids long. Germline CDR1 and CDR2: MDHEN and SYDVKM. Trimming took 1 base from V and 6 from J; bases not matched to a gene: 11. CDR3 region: CASSLYAMGQGRDEKLFF. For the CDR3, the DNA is TGTGCCAGCAGTTTATATGCCATGGGACAGGGGCGGGATGAAAAACTGTTTTTT.

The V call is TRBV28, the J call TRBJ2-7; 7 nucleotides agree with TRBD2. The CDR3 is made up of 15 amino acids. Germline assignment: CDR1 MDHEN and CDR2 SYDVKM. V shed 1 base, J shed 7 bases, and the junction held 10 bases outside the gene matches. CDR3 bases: TGTGCCAGCAGTTTATATGGGTTTGCGGGGGTGGAGCAGTACTTC. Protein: CASSLYGFAGVEQYF.

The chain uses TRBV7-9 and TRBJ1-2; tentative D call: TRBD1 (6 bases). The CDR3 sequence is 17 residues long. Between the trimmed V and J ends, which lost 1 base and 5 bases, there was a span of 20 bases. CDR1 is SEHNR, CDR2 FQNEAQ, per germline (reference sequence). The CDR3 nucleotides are TGTGCCAGCAGCTTAGGAGGGGGACGGACGAATCCGTATGGCTACACCTTC. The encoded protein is CASSLGGGRTNPYGYTF.

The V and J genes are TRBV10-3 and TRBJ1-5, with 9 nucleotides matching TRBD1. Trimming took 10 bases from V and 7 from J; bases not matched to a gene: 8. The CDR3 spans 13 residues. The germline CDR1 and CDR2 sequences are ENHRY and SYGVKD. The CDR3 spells CATRTGEGQPQHF. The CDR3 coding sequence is TGTGCCACCCGGACAGGGGAGGGACAGCCCCAGCATTTT.

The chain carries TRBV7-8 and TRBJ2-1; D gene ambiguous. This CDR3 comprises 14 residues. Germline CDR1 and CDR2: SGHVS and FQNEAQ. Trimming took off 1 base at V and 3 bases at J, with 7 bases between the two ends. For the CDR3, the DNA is TGTGCCAGCAGCTTAGACTGGGTCTACAATGAGCAGTTCTTC. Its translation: CASSLDWVYNEQFF.